This T cell receptor beta chain was observed in a study of CXCR3-negative and CXCR3-positive naive CD8 T cells. Across the whole study: The TRB read total, about 130 million, broke down to about 1.5 +/- 0.3 million reads per library.

Researchers prepared the TRB cDNA libraries using 5' RACE with UMI labels. TCRdb reprocessed the 5' RACE reads, with one entry per CDR3 protein and no DNA. Seen in this sample are some 120,000 distinct CDR3 sequences; the ten most common clones hold just over 0.35%. Worth noting for this clonotype: No antigen is known for it.

At hundreds of thousands of cells each, triplicate sorts were carried out for each CD8+ T cell subset. Germline lookup yields CDR1 MNHEY and CDR2 SMNVEV (reference sequence). The CDR3 totals 14 residues. Study outcomes and limitations: Most assays were run on fresh PBMCs (CXCR3 expression partially decreased after cryopreservation). Both of the naive subsets showed about the same high diversity, but memory CD8+ cells had much less. Compared with CXCR3-negative naive cells, CXCR3-positive naive cells showed more hydrophobic TRB CDR3s.

Sequencing was done on a sample of naive CXCR3+ CD8+ T cells from blood. Subset of the sample: CD45RO-CCR7+CD27+CD95- naive CD8+ T cells expressing CXCR3 (TNR3+). The chain combines TRBV27 with TRBJ2-1; the TCRdb D gene call, TRBD1, has no DNA to confirm it. The TCR was taken from a human donor in good health. Some clones in this sample may be carry-over from other donors' samples. The CDR3 protein is CASSLTGVYNEQFF.